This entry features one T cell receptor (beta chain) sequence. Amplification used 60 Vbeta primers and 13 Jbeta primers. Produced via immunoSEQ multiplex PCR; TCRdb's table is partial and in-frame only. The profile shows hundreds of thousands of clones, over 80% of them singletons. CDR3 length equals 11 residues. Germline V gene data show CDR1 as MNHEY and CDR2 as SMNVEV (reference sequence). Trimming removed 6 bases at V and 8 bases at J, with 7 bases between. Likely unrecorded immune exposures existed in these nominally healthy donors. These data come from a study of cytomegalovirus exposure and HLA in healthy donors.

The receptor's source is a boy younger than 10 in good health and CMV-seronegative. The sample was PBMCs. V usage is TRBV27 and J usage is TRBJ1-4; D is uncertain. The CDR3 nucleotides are TGTGCCAGCAGAAGAGAGGAAAAACTGTTTTTT. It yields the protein CASRREEKLFF. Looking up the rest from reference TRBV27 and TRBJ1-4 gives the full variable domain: EAQVTQNPRYLITVTGKKLTVTCSQNMNHEYMSWYRQDPGLGLRQIYYSMNVEVTDKGDVPEGYKVSRKEKRNFPLILESPSPNQTSLYFCASRREEKLFFGSGTQLSVL.